Each of the 4 T cell receptor beta chains below was sequenced from the same sample in a study of shared clonotypes between healthy human individuals. TCRdb's table, derived via immunoSEQ multiplex PCR, lists solely in-frame clones and lacks some. This sample has roughly 680,000 clones, with just under 75% found just once. The sequenced material came from memory CD4+ T cells sorted from blood. Indicated subset: CD45RA-negative fraction. Receptors were obtained from a woman aged 25 to 39 in good health.

There are a few counts of this clone. This chain links TRBV13 with TRBJ1-1, with D perhaps matching TRBD1 (5 bases). There are 15 residues in the CDR3. CDR1 and CDR2 (germline): PRHDT, FYEKMQ (reference sequence). Trimming shortened V by 4 bases and J by 5 bases, and 17 bases separated the two germline ends. The DNA for the CDR3 is TGTGCCAGCAGCTCGCGCATAAATCGGGGGACTGAAGCTTTCTTT. Amino acids: CASSSRINRGTEAFF.

The chain recombines TRBV28 with TRBJ2-7; the match to TRBD1 covers 10 bases. The junction had 10 bases not matched to a gene; V was cut back by 5 bases and J by 6 bases. The germline V gene has CDR1 MDHEN and CDR2 SYDVKM. CDR3 size: 15 residues. The chain's CDR3 is CASSRPGTGVGEQYF. Here the CDR3 DNA reads TGTGCCAGCAGTCGTCCCGGGACAGGGGTCGGCGAGCAGTACTTC.

The chain joins TRBV18 to TRBJ2-2; TRBD2 matches at 11 bases. The germline CDR1 and CDR2 sequences are KGHSH and LQKENI. V shed 6 bases and J 7 bases; nucleotides not matched to a gene: 4. The CDR3 has 14 residues. CDR3 in amino acids: CASSVGLADGELFF. DNA of the CDR3: TGTGCCAGCTCGGTGGGACTAGCGGACGGGGAGCTGTTTTTT.

This clone was recorded only once. Distinct nucleotide sequences in the sample also encode this CDR3. V and J are TRBV27 and TRBJ2-5, with TRBD1 identical over 7 bases. CDR1 is MNHEY, CDR2 SMNVEV, per germline (reference sequence). Trimming at V came to 5 bases and at J to 4 bases, leaving 7 bases not matched to a gene. The length of the CDR3 is 14 residues. The CDR3 DNA reads TGTGCCAGCAGTAGACAGGGCAGAAGAGAGACCCAGTACTTC. As protein: CASSRQGRRETQYF.